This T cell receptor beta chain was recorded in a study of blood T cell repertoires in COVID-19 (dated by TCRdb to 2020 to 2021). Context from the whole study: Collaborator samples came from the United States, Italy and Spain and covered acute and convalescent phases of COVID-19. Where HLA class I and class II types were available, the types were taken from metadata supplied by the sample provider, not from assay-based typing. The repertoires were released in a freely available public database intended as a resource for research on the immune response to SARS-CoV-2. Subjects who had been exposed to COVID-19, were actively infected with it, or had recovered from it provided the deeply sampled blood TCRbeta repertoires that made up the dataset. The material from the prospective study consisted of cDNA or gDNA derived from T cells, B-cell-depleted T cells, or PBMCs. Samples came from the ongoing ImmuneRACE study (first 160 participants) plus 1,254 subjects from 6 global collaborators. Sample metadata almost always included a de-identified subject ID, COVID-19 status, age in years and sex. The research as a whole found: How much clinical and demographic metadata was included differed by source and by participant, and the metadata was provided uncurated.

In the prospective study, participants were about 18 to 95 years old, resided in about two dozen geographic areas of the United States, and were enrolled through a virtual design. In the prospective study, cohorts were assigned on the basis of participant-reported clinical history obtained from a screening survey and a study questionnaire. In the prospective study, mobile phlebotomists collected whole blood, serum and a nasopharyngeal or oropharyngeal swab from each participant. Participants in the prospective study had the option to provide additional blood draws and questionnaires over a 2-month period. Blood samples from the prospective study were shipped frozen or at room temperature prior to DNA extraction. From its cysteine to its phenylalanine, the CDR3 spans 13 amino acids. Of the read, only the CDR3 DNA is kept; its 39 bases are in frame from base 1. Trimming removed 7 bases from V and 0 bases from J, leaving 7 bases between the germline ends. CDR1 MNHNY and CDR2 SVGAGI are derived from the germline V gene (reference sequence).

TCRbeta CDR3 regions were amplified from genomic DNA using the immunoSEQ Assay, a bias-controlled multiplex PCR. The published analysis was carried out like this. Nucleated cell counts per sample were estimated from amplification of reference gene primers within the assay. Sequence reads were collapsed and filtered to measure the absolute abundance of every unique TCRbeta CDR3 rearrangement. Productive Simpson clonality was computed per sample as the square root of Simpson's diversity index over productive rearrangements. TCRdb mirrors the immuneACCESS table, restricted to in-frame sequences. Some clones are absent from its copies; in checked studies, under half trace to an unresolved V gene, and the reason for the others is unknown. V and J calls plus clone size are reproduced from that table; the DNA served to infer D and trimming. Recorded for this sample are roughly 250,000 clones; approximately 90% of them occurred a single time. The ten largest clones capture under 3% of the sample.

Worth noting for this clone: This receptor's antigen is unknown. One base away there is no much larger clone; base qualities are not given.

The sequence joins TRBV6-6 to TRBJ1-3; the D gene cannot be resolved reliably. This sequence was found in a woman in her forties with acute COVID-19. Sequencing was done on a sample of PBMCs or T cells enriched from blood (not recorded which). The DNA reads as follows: TGTGCCAGCACGTACACCTCTGGAAACACCATATATTTT. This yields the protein CASTYTSGNTIYF.